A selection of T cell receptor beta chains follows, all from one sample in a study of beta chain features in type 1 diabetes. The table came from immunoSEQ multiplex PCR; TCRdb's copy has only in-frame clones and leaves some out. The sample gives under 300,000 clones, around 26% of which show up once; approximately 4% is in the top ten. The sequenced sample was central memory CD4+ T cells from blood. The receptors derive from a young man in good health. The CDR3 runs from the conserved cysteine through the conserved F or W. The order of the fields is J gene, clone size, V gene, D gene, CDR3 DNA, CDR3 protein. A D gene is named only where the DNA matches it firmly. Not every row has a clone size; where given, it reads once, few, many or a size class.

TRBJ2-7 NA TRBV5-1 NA TGCGCCAGCAGCCCGTGGGACGGTACCTACGAGCAGTACTTC CASSPWDGTYEQYF
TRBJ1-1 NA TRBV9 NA TGTGCCAGCAGCGTCTACCAGGTGAACACTGAAGCTTTCTTT CASSVYQVNTEAFF
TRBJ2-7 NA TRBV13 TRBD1 TGTGCCAGCAGCGTGGGACAGGGGGGCTACGAGCAGTACTTC CASSVGQGGYEQYF
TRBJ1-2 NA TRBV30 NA TGTGCCTGGAGTGTACCACGAGCGGCTGGCTACACCTTC CAWSVPRAAGYTF
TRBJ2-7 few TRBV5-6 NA TGTGCCAGCAGCTTCGTAAGTAGCTCCTACGAGCAGTACTTC CASSFVSSSYEQYF
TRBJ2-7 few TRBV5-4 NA TGTGCCAGCAGCCCTTTCCCTTTTAGCCACGAGCAGTACTTC CASSPFPFSHEQYF
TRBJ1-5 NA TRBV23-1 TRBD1 TGCGCCAGCACCGGGACAGGTTTTCGGAGGGATCAGCCCCAGCATTTT CASTGTGFRRDQPQHF
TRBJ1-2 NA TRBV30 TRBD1 TGTGCCTGGACCCCGGACAGGGTCTATGGCTACACCTTC CAWTPDRVYGYTF
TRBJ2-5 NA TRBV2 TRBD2 TGTGCCAGCAGTGCTCTAGCGGGAGTATCGGGAAAGACCCAGTACTTC CASSALAGVSGKTQYF
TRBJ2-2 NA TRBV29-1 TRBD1 TGCAGCGGGACCCAGGGGGTCTCCGCCGGGGAGCTGTTTTTT CSGTQGVSAGELFF
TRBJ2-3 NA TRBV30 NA TGTGCCTGGAGTGTTGGACAGCAACCTAGCACAGATACGCAGTATTTT CAWSVGQQPSTDTQYF
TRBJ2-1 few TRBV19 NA TGTGCCAGTAGTATGGGACGGAATGAGCAGTTCTTC CASSMGRNEQFF
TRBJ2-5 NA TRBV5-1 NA TGCGCCAGCAGCCCTGGGACTCGTATGGAGACCCAGTACTTC CASSPGTRMETQYF
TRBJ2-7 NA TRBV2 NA TGTGCCAGCAGTGTGACCGGGACGGGGGACTACGAGCAGTACTTC CASSVTGTGDYEQYF
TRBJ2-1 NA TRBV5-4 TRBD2 TGTGCCAGCAGCTGGAGACTAGCGGGAGGTAATGAGCAGTTCTTC CASSWRLAGGNEQFF